Listed below are T cell receptor beta chains from one sample, sequenced in a study of beta chain features in type 1 diabetes. This table comes from immunoSEQ multiplex PCR, and its TCRdb copy is limited to in-frame clones, with some not included. The sample has 400,000 to 450,000 clones, approximately 15% seen once. What was sequenced was naive CD4+ T cells from blood. The receptor set was obtained from a man in his thirties or forties in good health. Both conserved end residues are part of each CDR3. A D gene is named only where the DNA matches it firmly. Some rows mark clone size as missing; the rest say once, few, many or name a class of expanded clone.

d_gene	j_gene	abundance	v_gene	CDR3nt	CDR3aa
TRBD1	TRBJ1-4	NA	TRBV7-9	TGTGCCAGCAGCTTTAGGACAGGGGATGAAAAACTGTTTTTT	CASSFRTGDEKLFF
NA	TRBJ1-5	NA	TRBV7-2	TGTGCCAGCAGCTTAGTGAGTAGCAATCAGCCCCAGCATTTT	CASSLVSSNQPQHF
NA	TRBJ1-5	NA	TRBV7-2	TGTGCCAGCAGCGGGGGGCCGGGTCAGCCCCAGCATTTT	CASSGGPGQPQHF
TRBD1	TRBJ2-7	NA	TRBV10-3	TGTGCCATCAGTGAGTCGATAAGGGGACAGGGGACCGAGCAGTACTTC	CAISESIRGQGTEQYF
NA	TRBJ2-5	once	TRBV6-5	TGTGCCAGCAGTCCTTTTACTAGTGTGGAGACCCAGTACTTC	CASSPFTSVETQYF
TRBD1	TRBJ2-6	NA	TRBV19	TGTGCCAGCCGGCGGGACAGGGGGCGATCTGGGGCCAACGTCCTGACTTTC	CASRRDRGRSGANVLTF
TRBD2	TRBJ2-1	few	TRBV6-1	TGTGCCAGCAGTGAATGGCTAGAGCGGGGGGGCTTAGTTTACAATGAGCAGTTCTTC	CASSEWLERGGLVYNEQFF
NA	TRBJ2-1	few	TRBV5-1	TGCGCCAGCAGCTTGGTGGCAGCGGAATCCTACAATGAGCAGTTCTTC	CASSLVAAESYNEQFF
TRBD2	TRBJ2-3	few	TRBV9	TGTGCCAGCAGCGTAGTTGGGAGGGGTGACACAGATACGCAGTATTTT	CASSVVGRGDTDTQYF
NA	TRBJ2-5	few	TRBV10-3	TGTGCCATCAGTGCTAATGGCCCACGGGAGACCCAGTACTTC	CAISANGPRETQYF
TRBD1	TRBJ2-1	NA	TRBV5-1	TGCGCCAGCAGCCTTGGACAGGGTGGGTGGCAGTTCTTC	CASSLGQGGWQFF
NA	TRBJ2-3	NA	TRBV5-4	TGTGCCAGCAGCTTGGTCACGGACACAGATACGCAGTATTTT	CASSLVTDTDTQYF
TRBD1	TRBJ2-3	NA	TRBV5-6	TGTGCCAGCAGCTTAAACAGGGGTACAGATACGCAGTATTTT	CASSLNRGTDTQYF
NA	TRBJ2-5	few	TRBV7-8	TGTGCCAGCAGCCTACGAAATTTATTCCGGGGCCGGGGAGAGACCCAGTACTTC	CASSLRNLFRGRGETQYF
TRBD1	TRBJ2-5	few	TRBV6-5	TGTGCCAGCACCAAACCAGGGGGCATAGAGACCCAGTACTTC	CASTKPGGIETQYF
NA	TRBJ1-2	NA	TRBV25-1	TGTGCCAGCAGTGATCCTCCCCACTATGGCTACACCTTC	CASSDPPHYGYTF
NA	TRBJ2-1	NA	TRBV30	TGTGCGCTTGGACGGGGGTCAAATGAGCAGTTCTTC	CALGRGSNEQFF
TRBD1	TRBJ2-5	many	TRBV7-9	TGTGCCAGCAGCCCCGGGACAGGGAAAGGGACCCAGTACTTC	CASSPGTGKGTQYF
NA	TRBJ2-5	NA	TRBV10-3	TGTGCCATCAGCCTCTCCCAAGAGACCCAGTACTTC	CAISLSQETQYF
NA	TRBJ1-1	NA	TRBV30	TGTGCCTGGAGTGTGGATTGGGGAACTGAAGCTTTCTTT	CAWSVDWGTEAFF
TRBD1	TRBJ1-2	NA	TRBV11-2	TGTGCCAGCAGCTTAGACGGGACAGGGAACTATGGCTACACCTTC	CASSLDGTGNYGYTF
NA	TRBJ1-6	few	TRBV9	TGTGCCAGCAGCGTCGAGACCCCAAATTCACCCCTCCACTTT	CASSVETPNSPLHF
NA	TRBJ2-3	few	TRBV9	TGTGCCAGCAGCGTATCTAGCGGCACAGATACGCAGTATTTT	CASSVSSGTDTQYF
NA	TRBJ2-5	few	TRBV9	TGTGCCAGCAGCGTAGCAGGAGGGGCGGAGACCCAGTACTTC	CASSVAGGAETQYF
TRBD2	TRBJ2-3	few	TRBV5-6	TGTGCCAGCAGCTCGGGACTAGCTGGAGATACGCAGTATTTT	CASSSGLAGDTQYF
TRBD2	TRBJ2-3	NA	TRBV2	TGTGCCAGTAGGACTAGCGGCACAGATACGCAGTATTTT	CASRTSGTDTQYF
NA	TRBJ2-5	NA	TRBV4-3	TGCGCCAGCAGCCCTTCCTTAGCGTGGGAGACCCAGTACTTC	CASSPSLAWETQYF
TRBD1	TRBJ2-5	NA	TRBV29-1	TGCAGCGCTGGGACAGGGCAAGAGACCCAGTACTTC	CSAGTGQETQYF
TRBD1	TRBJ2-7	NA	TRBV18	TGTGCCAGCAACAAACCGGGACAGGGAACCTACGAGCAGTACTTC	CASNKPGQGTYEQYF
NA	TRBJ2-3	NA	TRBV2	TGTGCCAGCAGCACGACATCTACGCAGTATTTT	CASSTTSTQYF
NA	TRBJ1-2	NA	TRBV11-2	TGTGCCAGCAGCTTAATGGCATCCCTCGACTTC	CASSLMASLDF
NA	TRBJ1-2	few	TRBV7-6	TGTGCCAGCAGCTTAGTAGAAGCTGGGAGCTATGGCTACACCTTC	CASSLVEAGSYGYTF
NA	TRBJ2-5	NA	TRBV7-2	TGTGCCAGCAGCCAAATCCAGGGGACGTACCAAGAGACCCAGTACTTC	CASSQIQGTYQETQYF
TRBD1	TRBJ1-2	NA	TRBV9	TGTGCCAGCAGCGCCCTGGACAGGGGAGACTATGGCTACACCTTC	CASSALDRGDYGYTF
NA	TRBJ1-3	NA	TRBV7-9	TGTGCCAGCAGCCCATTGAGCTCTGGAAACACCATATATTTT	CASSPLSSGNTIYF
NA	TRBJ2-7	NA	TRBV29-1	TGCAGCGTTGATTTCGGGGTAAGGGAGCAGTACTTC	CSVDFGVREQYF
NA	TRBJ1-1	NA	TRBV6-6	TGTGCCAGCAGTTACTCGCCAGGGCCTTGGACTGCTTTCTTT	CASSYSPGPWTAFF
NA	TRBJ2-5	NA	TRBV5-1	TGCGCCAGCAGCTTACCCGAGTCCCCCCAAGAGACCCAGTACTTC	CASSLPESPQETQYF
TRBD2	TRBJ2-1	NA	TRBV7-8	TGTGCCAGCAGCCTCGGACTAGCGGGTAACAATGAGCAGTTCTTC	CASSLGLAGNNEQFF
NA	TRBJ1-5	few	TRBV18	TGTGCCAGCTCACCACAGGCCGCAAGGAATCAGCCCCAGCATTTT	CASSPQAARNQPQHF
TRBD2	TRBJ2-5	NA	TRBV7-2	TGTGCCAGCAGCGGGCTGGGACTAGCGGAAGAGACCCAGTACTTC	CASSGLGLAEETQYF
TRBD2	TRBJ2-5	few	TRBV15	TGTGCCACCAGCAGAGGCCCTGCGACTAGCGGGAGGCACTTC	CATSRGPATSGRHF
NA	TRBJ2-7	few	TRBV7-2	TGTGCCAGCAGCACCGGGGAGCTCCGCCCCTACGAGCAGTACTTC	CASSTGELRPYEQYF
TRBD2	TRBJ2-5	few	TRBV29-1	TGCAGCGTTGACTGGTGGGGGGGAGAGACCCAGTACTTC	CSVDWWGGETQYF
NA	TRBJ1-1	few	TRBV2	TGTGCCAGCAACGCAGGGTCAAAGAACACTGAAGCTTTCTTT	CASNAGSKNTEAFF
TRBD2	TRBJ2-1	NA	TRBV29-1	TGCAGCGTTAAGACTAGCGGGGGGGCTGAGCAGTTCTTC	CSVKTSGGAEQFF
NA	TRBJ2-3	NA	TRBV7-3	TGTGCCAGCAGTGAGTGGGAAGGCACAGATACGCAGTATTTT	CASSEWEGTDTQYF
TRBD2	TRBJ2-1	NA	TRBV28	TGTGCCAGCAATGGGGAGGCACGGACTAGCCCTAGTTACAATGAGCAGTTCTTC	CASNGEARTSPSYNEQFF
NA	TRBJ2-1	few	TRBV6-5	TGTGCCAGCAACCAGGCGGGTTACAATGAGCAGTTCTTC	CASNQAGYNEQFF
NA	TRBJ2-1	NA	TRBV2	TGTGCCAGCAGTGGGTTAAGAGGGTCCGATGAGCAGTTCTTC	CASSGLRGSDEQFF